This T cell receptor beta chain was observed in a study of blood T cell repertoires in COVID-19 (dated by TCRdb to about 2020). Background on the whole study: Samples covering the acute and convalescent phases of COVID-19 were provided by collaborators in the United States, Italy and Spain. Where available, HLA class I and class II types were taken from metadata supplied by the sample provider and were not determined by assay-based typing. Nearly every sample came with metadata listing a de-identified subject ID, COVID-19 status, age in years and sex. Deeply sampled blood TCRbeta repertoires from subjects exposed to, actively infected with, or recovered from COVID-19 were included in the dataset. Samples came from the ongoing ImmuneRACE study (first 160 participants) plus 1,254 subjects from 6 global collaborators. The prospective study material was composed of cDNA or gDNA derived from T cells, B-cell-depleted T cells, or PBMCs. The repertoires were released in a freely available public database intended as a resource for research on the immune response to SARS-CoV-2. Study-wide conclusions, independent of this receptor: The quantity of clinical and demographic metadata differed by source and by participant and was supplied without curation.

CDR1 and CDR2 were assigned from the germline V gene (reference sequence) as SEHNR and FQNEAQ. V ends up 4 bases short and J 6 bases short, with an unmatched junction base count of 3. The CDR3 holds 14 amino acids from the cysteine to the phenylalanine. Only the CDR3 portion is preserved as DNA: 42 bases, with reading frame beginning at the first base. Points on this clone: Its cognate antigen has yet to be identified. No much larger clone exists at a distance of one base, and base qualities are not known.

TCRbeta CDR3 regions were amplified from genomic DNA by means of the immunoSEQ Assay, a bias-controlled multiplex PCR. From the authors' description of their analysis: Nucleated cell counts per sample were estimated from amplification of reference gene primers within the assay. To quantify the absolute abundance of each unique TCRbeta CDR3 rearrangement, sequence reads were collapsed and filtered. For each sample, productive Simpson clonality was calculated by taking the square root of Simpson's diversity index across productive rearrangements. The table comes from immuneACCESS by way of TCRdb, which keeps in-frame sequences with V and J called. Part of the clones is missing from these tables; in studies checked, under half for an unresolved V gene and the rest for unknown reasons. V and J calls and clone size are copied from that table; D and trimming were computed from the DNA. The sample data list about 240,000 clones, and about 86% of these were observed just once. The ten biggest clones cover approximately 9.4% of the sample.

The collaborating institutions used their own protocols to collect whole blood in K2EDTA tubes. For TCRbeta analysis, collaborators shipped samples in one of three forms: frozen whole blood, isolated PBMCs, or DNA extracted from either of those sample types. Recombination linked TRBV7-9 to TRBJ2-2; TRBD2 fits 9 bases in the junction. The receptor comes from a woman older than 75 with acute or convalescent COVID-19. Sample: peripheral blood. The CDR3 here reads CASSSSGGPGELFF. The DNA is TGTGCCAGCAGCTCCAGCGGGGGGCCCGGGGAGCTGTTTTTT.